The 6 T cell receptor beta chains below were found in one sample sequenced in a study of PD-L1 blockade in urothelial cancer. This table comes from immunoSEQ multiplex PCR, and its TCRdb copy is limited to in-frame clones, with some not included. This table holds around 66,000 clones, more than 70% found once. Regarding time point: peripheral blood 6 weeks after treatment start. Source: PBMCs, taken around atezolizumab (anti-PD-L1) treatment. Receptors were obtained from a man in his fifties or sixties with urothelial cancer.

The chain recombines TRBV9 with TRBJ2-1; the D gene is possibly TRBD1 (6 bases). This CDR3 comprises 15 residues. The V gene lost 2 bases and the J gene lost 5 bases, with 14 bases spanning the gap. Germline V gives CDR1 SGDLS, CDR2 YYNGEE. The CDR3 loop reads CASSVHRVKNNEQFF. DNA of the CDR3: TGTGCCAGCAGCGTTCACAGGGTTAAGAACAATGAGCAGTTCTTC.

The V and J genes are TRBV6-5 and TRBJ2-7; 13 positions agree with TRBD2. This CDR3 comprises 14 residues. Germline V CDR1 and CDR2: MNHEY, SVGAGI. The V segment lost 6 bases and the J segment 2 bases; nucleotides outside the gene matches: 1. The CDR3 nucleotides read TGTGCCAGCAGCGGACTAGCGGGAGCCTACGAGCAGTACTTC. Its translation is CASSGLAGAYEQYF.

The J gene is TRBJ2-7, the V gene TRBV13; no clear D gene. Trimming took off 5 bases at V and 2 bases at J, with 7 bases between the two ends. Germline V gives CDR1 PRHDT, CDR2 FYEKMQ (reference sequence). The CDR3 is 12 amino acids. The CDR3 protein is CASSRDTYEQYF. The CDR3 nucleotides read TGTGCCAGCAGCAGAGACACCTACGAGCAGTACTTC.

This clone is a singleton in its sample. This chain joins TRBV11-2 and TRBJ1-1, with TRBD1 matching over 9 bases. Per germline, CDR1 SGHAT and CDR2 FQNNGV. V was pared by 2 bases and J by 5 bases, with 6 bases of the junction left unmatched. This CDR3 contains 15 residues. This chain's CDR3 is CASSLMWGQGTEAFF. The CDR3 bases are TGTGCCAGCAGCTTAATGTGGGGACAGGGAACTGAAGCTTTCTTT. Combining the CDR3 with reference TRBV11-2 and TRBJ1-1 gives the whole variable domain EAGVAQSPRYKIIEKRQSVAFWCNPISGHATLYWYQQILGQGPKLLIQFQNNGVVDDSQLPKDRFSAERLKGVDSTLKIQPAKLEDSAVYLCASSLMWGQGTEAFFGQGTRLTVV.

CDR3 sequence: CASSYSPDRPLVAQYF. DNA for the CDR3: TGTGCCAGCAGTTACTCGCCTGACAGGCCGTTAGTCGCCCAGTACTTC. The V call is TRBV6-5, the J call TRBJ2-5, with a weak D call TRBD1 (6 bases). The V gene's germline CDR1 is MNHEY and CDR2 SVGAGI. Trimming took 0 bases from V and 9 from J, leaving 20 bases between them. This CDR3 has 16 residues.

The V call is TRBV7-2, the J call TRBJ2-5, with 8 bases matching TRBD1. V trimming: 3 bases; J trimming: 2 bases; junction bases outside the gene matches: 11. Germline-derived CDR1 and CDR2 are SGHTA and FQGNSA. The CDR3 totals 17 residues. The CDR3, as DNA: TGTGCCAGCAGCTTGGGACAGGATCTCACCTTGCAAGAGACCCAGTACTTC. Encoded protein: CASSLGQDLTLQETQYF.